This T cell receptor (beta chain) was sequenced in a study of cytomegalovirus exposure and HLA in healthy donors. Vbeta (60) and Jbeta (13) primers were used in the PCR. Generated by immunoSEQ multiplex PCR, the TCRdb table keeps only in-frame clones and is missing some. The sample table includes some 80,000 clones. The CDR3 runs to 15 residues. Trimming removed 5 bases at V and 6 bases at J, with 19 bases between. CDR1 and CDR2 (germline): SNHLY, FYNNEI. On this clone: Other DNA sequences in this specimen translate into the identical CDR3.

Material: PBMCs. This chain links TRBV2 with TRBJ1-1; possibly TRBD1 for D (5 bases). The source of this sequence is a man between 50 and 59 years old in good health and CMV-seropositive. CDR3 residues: CASSFPTGEVAEAFF. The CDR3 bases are TGTGCCAGCAGTTTCCCGACGGGGGAGGTCGCTGAAGCTTTCTTT.